This T cell receptor beta chain comes out of a study of OX40 agonist ivuxolimab in advanced cancers. V lost 3 bases, J lost 4 bases, and 12 bases lay in between. The CDR3 covers 14 residues. Looked up from germline, CDR1 is MGHRA and CDR2 is YSYEKL. Method: immunoSEQ multiplex PCR; TCRdb's copy keeps in-frame clones and lacks some. Of about 24,000 clones listed, around four fifths were seen once; the top ten hold 1.4% to 1.5%. The sequence was collected from an adult with an advanced solid tumor such as melanoma, head and neck, liver or kidney cancer. The input for sequencing was CD4+ or CD8+ T cells sorted from blood, taken in a trial of the OX40 agonist ivuxolimab. V gene TRBV4-1 combines with J gene TRBJ1-1; possible D gene TRBD1, 5 bases. This CDR3 is CASSQQGRGTEAFF. DNA of the CDR3: TGCGCCAGCAGCCAGCAGGGTCGGGGCACTGAAGCTTTCTTT.